A single sample is the source of the 8 T cell receptor beta chains below, sequenced in a study of regulatory T cells in long-lasting Graves disease. The time point denotes: newly diagnosed GD, antithyroid drugs for less than 3 months. After RNA was extracted from PBMCs, the TCR library was made from it. Arm-PCR of CDR3 regions with iRepertoire HTBI primers generated TCR beta libraries. TCRdb reanalysed the multiplex PCR reads using MiXCR and keeps one entry per CDR3 protein. Here the sample spans about 320,000 distinct CDR3 sequences, roughly 18% being singletons. Sequenced material: peripheral blood mononuclear cells (PBMCs), taken at new diagnosis, from a patient treated with antithyroid drugs. These receptor sequences come from a female donor with Graves disease.

A remark on this clonotype: A far more abundant clone sits one base away, making this likely a read error. The chain's CDR3 is CASRLRGGNEQFF. DNA of the CDR3: TGTGCCAGCCGCCTGCGGGGTGGCAATGAGCAGTTCTTC. The V and J genes are TRBV7-2 and TRBJ2-1; a possible D gene is TRBD2 (6 bases). Germline CDR1 SGHTA, CDR2 FQGNSA. Trimming removed 8 bases from V and 6 bases from J, with 14 bases in between. The CDR3 totals 13 residues.

The table lists this clonotype with a few counts. The chain links TRBV12-3 or TRBV12-4 to TRBJ1-5; 9 nucleotides line up with TRBD1. The CDR3 is 18 amino acids. V trimming: 4 bases; J trimming: 5 bases; junction bases outside the gene matches: 15. CDR3 region: CASSSAGRDRVLHQPQHF. DNA for the CDR3: TGTGCCAGCAGTTCTGCAGGAAGGGACAGGGTTTTGCATCAGCCCCAGCATTTT.

In its sample, this clonotype was seen many times. This chain connects TRBV6-2 or TRBV6-3 to TRBJ2-1, with TRBD2 matching 13 bases. CDR1 MNHEY and CDR2 SVGEGT come from the germline V gene. The CDR3 is 18 amino acids. The V segment lost 4 bases and the J segment 0 bases; nucleotides outside the gene matches: 6. The CDR3 is CASSSRLAGGVSYNEQFF. CDR3 in DNA: TGTGCCAGCAGTTCCCGACTAGCGGGAGGAGTCTCCTACAATGAGCAGTTCTTC.

This clonotype occurred many times. This sequence joins TRBV6-2 or TRBV6-3 and TRBJ2-1; D may be TRBD1 or TRBD2 (5 bases each). Trimming removed 0 bases from V and 6 bases from J, with 9 bases in between. This CDR3 has 14 amino acids. In germline, CDR1 is MNHEY, CDR2 SVGEGT. The CDR3 reads CASSYSAGTNEQFF. CDR3 DNA: TGTGCCAGCAGTTACTCGGCAGGGACCAATGAGCAGTTCTTC.

About this clonotype itself: This may be a read error, as it is one base from a much larger clone. The chain uses TRBV12-3 or TRBV12-4 and TRBJ2-1; 8 bases fit TRBD2. The CDR3 has 15 residues. Trimming removed 6 bases from V and 10 bases from J; junction bases left unmatched: 14. The CDR3 here is CASRPDGRGNYEQFF. CDR3 DNA sequence: TGTGCCAGCAGGCCTGACGGGAGGGGAAACTACGAGCAGTTCTTC.

This clonotype was seen a few times. Likely a read error: the CDR3 ends without its conserved phenylalanine or tryptophan. The V and J genes are TRBV28 and TRBJ2-7; D is undetermined. Trimming removed 3 bases from V and 3 bases from J, with 15 bases in between. The germline V gene has CDR1 MDHEN and CDR2 SYDVKM. The CDR3 contains 15 residues. DNA for the CDR3: TGTGCCAGCAGTTTCTTCGGGCCTACCTTCTACGAGCAGTACCTC. Encoded protein: CASSFFGPTFYEQYL.

This clonotype has at least ten counts. V is TRBV5-1 and J is TRBJ2-5; 9 nucleotides line up with TRBD1. The CDR3 sequence is 16 residues long. The germline CDR1 and CDR2 sequences are SGHRS and YFSETQ. The junction had 10 bases not matched to a gene; V was cut back by 2 bases and J by 5 bases. In nucleotides, the CDR3 is TGCGCCAGCAGCTTCCACGGGACAGGGAAAGCGGAGACCCAGTACTTC. The encoded protein is CASSFHGTGKAETQYF.

In the case of this clonotype: A much larger clone sits a single nucleotide away, making a read error possible. The chain carries TRBV18 and TRBJ2-3; 7 bases match TRBD2. The V gene's germline CDR1 is KGHSH and CDR2 LQKENI. The junction had 4 bases not matched to a gene; V was cut back by 9 bases and J by 10 bases. The CDR3 runs to 10 residues. CDR3 nucleotides: TGTGCCAGGTCAGGGAGGGCGCAGTATTTT. Residues: CARSGRAQYF.